Sequencing of this T cell receptor (beta chain) was carried out in a study of PD-1 blockade in classical Hodgkin lymphoma. Study context: The patients were dosed with nivolumab 3 mg/kg, infused intravenously every 2 weeks.

Study findings and constraints: Patients who responded completely had about the same baseline diversity as newly diagnosed patients. Lower baseline TCR diversity was reported for newly diagnosed patients than for healthy donors.

Per the germline V gene, CDR1 is MNHNS and CDR2 is SASEGT. Trimming removed 2 bases at V and 1 base at J, with 10 bases between. The CDR3 length is 15 residues. The repertoire was sequenced with immunoSEQ multiplex PCR; TCRdb's copy has only in-frame clones and lacks some. The table includes more than 85,000 clones, around 90% detected once. The time point here: cycle 4 day 1 (C4D1), after less than seven weeks of nivolumab. Patients all relapsed after autologous stem cell transplantation, and there was variation in brentuximab vedotin exposure. Best overall response was complete response, partial response or progressive disease in these relapsed/refractory classical Hodgkin lymphoma patients. Worth noting for this clone: The antigen is undetermined.

This TCR derives from a human donor with classical Hodgkin lymphoma. The sequenced sample was peripheral blood mononuclear cells (PBMCs), obtained before the fourth cycle of nivolumab. The J gene is TRBJ2-3, the V gene TRBV6-1; weak D call: TRBD2 (5 bases). CDR3 sequence reads: CASSESRDGTDTQYF. CDR3 nucleotides: TGTGCCAGCAGTGAATCTCGGGATGGCACAGATACGCAGTATTTT.